These 29 T cell receptor beta chains were all obtained from the same sample, sequenced in a study of T cells in Graves' hyperthyroidism and ophthalmopathy. Researchers amplified the TCR beta CDR3 regions from RNA transcripts. Initially, a first-round RT-PCR of the TCR CDR3 employed the HTBI primer set. TCRdb itself ran the multiplex PCR reads through MiXCR, one entry per CDR3 protein. The table lists hundreds of thousands of distinct CDR3 sequences, approximately 21% of them singletons. Sequencing was carried out using blood. These receptors all come from a man in his thirties or forties with Graves' ophthalmopathy.

This clonotype has a count of ten or more. The V call is TRBV18, the J call TRBJ2-2; the D is unclear. Germline CDR1 is KGHSH and CDR2 is LQKENI. V shed 2 bases and J shed 2 bases, with 3 bases lying between them. The CDR3 length is 13 residues. DNA of the CDR3: TGTGCCAGCTCACCAGCTAACACCGGGGAGCTGTTTTTT. Its protein is CASSPANTGELFF.

The DNA of the CDR3 is TGTGCCAGCAGCCGAACCGGGACAGAGAATGAAAAACTGTTTTTT. Its translation: CASSRTGTENEKLFF. The chain carries TRBV5-8 and TRBJ1-4, with 7 bases aligning to TRBD1. This CDR3 is built from 15 residues. Germline V gene lookup returns CDR1 SGHTS and CDR2 YDEGEE. The trim removed 4 bases at V and 5 bases at J, leaving 8 bases unmatched. Full variable domain (outside the CDR3, taken from reference TRBV5-8 and TRBJ1-4): EAGVTQSPTHLIKTRGQQATLRCSPISGHTSVYWYQQALGLGLQFLLWYDEGEERNRGNFPPRFSGRQFPNYSSELNVNALELEDSALYLCASSRTGTENEKLFFGSGTQLSVL.

The chain couples TRBV6-5 to TRBJ2-7; no clear D gene. The CDR3 has 14 amino acids. The V and J ends lost 2 bases and 0 bases respectively, with 8 bases between them. CDR1 is MNHEY and CDR2 is SVGAGI in the germline V gene. The CDR3 is CASSYGRSSYEQYF. In nucleotides, the CDR3 is TGTGCCAGCAGTTACGGCCGGAGCTCCTACGAGCAGTACTTC.

The chain combines TRBV11-2 with TRBJ2-1; D unresolved. The CDR3 runs to 18 residues. Germline-derived CDR1 and CDR2 are SGHAT and FQNNGV. Trimming cost V 1 base and J 4 bases, with 20 bases left between them. CDR3 sequence: CASSLATGRTARYNEQFF. Written as DNA, the CDR3 is TGTGCCAGCAGCTTAGCAACGGGTCGGACGGCCAGATACAATGAGCAGTTCTTC.

Ten or more counts support this clonotype. CDR3 DNA: TGTGCCTCGCGGGCAGGGACTAGCGGGATTGATGAGCAGTTCTTC. It translates to CASRAGTSGIDEQFF. The chain employs TRBV12-3 or TRBV12-4 and TRBJ2-1, with 13 bases identical to TRBD2. The CDR3 loop spans 15 amino acids. V dropped 11 bases and J dropped 8; count of bases not matched to a gene: 12.

This clonotype was seen at least ten times. This sequence joins TRBV11-3 and TRBJ2-1, with D perhaps TRBD1 or TRBD2 (5 bases each). Germline values: CDR1 SGHNT, CDR2 YENEEA. Deletions cut 0 bases from V and 0 bases from J, with 18 bases between. This CDR3 contains 19 residues. The CDR3 nucleotides are TGTGCCAGCAGCTTAGATCCCAGAATCGCAGGGAGCTCCTACAATGAGCAGTTCTTC. Residues: CASSLDPRIAGSSYNEQFF.

This clonotype was observed a few times. V and J are TRBV12-3 or TRBV12-4 and TRBJ2-1; D is uncertain. Trimming shortened V by 3 bases and J by 9 bases, and 12 bases separated the two germline ends. This CDR3 has 13 residues. The CDR3 bases are TGTGCCAGCAGTTTGGGCAAGGAGTCTGAGCAGTTCTTC. It is translated as CASSLGKESEQFF.

V and J are TRBV29-1 and TRBJ1-2, with 7 positions matching TRBD1. V was clipped by 4 bases and J by 0 bases; unmatched bases: 5. Germline CDR1 and CDR2: SQVTM and ANQGSEA. The CDR3 sequence is 14 residues long. The CDR3 region is CSVGRDSTNYGYTF. CDR3 nucleotides: TGCAGCGTTGGCCGGGACAGCACTAACTATGGCTACACCTTC. The whole variable domain, filled in from reference TRBV29-1 and TRBJ1-2, reads SAVISQKPSRDICQRGTSLTIQCQVDSQVTMMFWYRQQPGQSLTLIATANQGSEATYESGFVIDKFPISRPNLTFSTLTVSNMSPEDSSIYLCSVGRDSTNYGYTFGSGTRLTVV.

The rearrangement joins TRBV30 to TRBJ2-1; 8 nucleotides line up with TRBD1. CDR1 and CDR2 from the germline V gene are GTSNPN and SVGIG (reference sequence). V was clipped by 0 bases and J by 6 bases; unmatched bases: 7. CDR3 size: 15 residues. CDR3 region: CAWSVQGGASNEQFF. For the CDR3, the DNA is TGTGCCTGGAGTGTACAGGGGGGCGCATCCAATGAGCAGTTCTTC.

The chain combines TRBV15 with TRBJ2-1; TRBD2 agrees at 10 bases. Germline loops: CDR1 LNHNV, CDR2 YYDKDF (reference sequence). The CDR3 spans 20 residues. The V segment lost 1 base and the J segment 0 bases; nucleotides outside the gene matches: 12. The CDR3 nucleotides read TGTGCCACCAGCAGAGGGAGGGGGAGCGGGAGGGCCCTCTCCTACAATGAGCAGTTCTTC. Translation gives CATSRGRGSGRALSYNEQFF.

This sequence joins TRBV28 and TRBJ1-6; D uncertain. The CDR3 is made up of 13 amino acids. The ends were cut back, 10 bases at V and 5 bases at J, with 12 bases in the middle. The germline V gene has CDR1 MDHEN and CDR2 SYDVKM. This CDR3 is CATQRTDNSPLHF. CDR3 DNA sequence: TGTGCCACCCAGCGCACAGATAATTCACCCCTCCACTTT.

In its sample, this clonotype was seen a few times. The V gene is TRBV30, the J gene TRBJ2-3, with no clear D. V gave up 1 base and J gave up 1 base, with 9 bases separating them. The germline V gene encodes CDR1 GTSNPN and CDR2 SVGIG (reference sequence). The CDR3 contains 14 residues. CDR3 amino acids: CAWSEDTRTDTQYF. The CDR3 bases are TGTGCCTGGAGTGAAGACACCCGCACAGATACGCAGTATTTT.

Comment on this clonotype: A read error may account for a junction end that differs from germline. V gene TRBV27 combines with J gene TRBJ2-2; a weak D match, TRBD2 (5 bases). The CDR3 loop spans 15 amino acids. Looked up from germline, CDR1 is MNHEY and CDR2 is SMNVEV (reference sequence). The CDR3 bases are TGTGCCACCCCCCGCCGGACCGCGAACACCGGGGAGCTGTCTTTT. It is translated as CATPRRTANTGELSF.

This clonotype showed up many times. The V call is TRBV28, the J call TRBJ2-1, with 7 positions matching TRBD1. The length of the CDR3 is 15 residues. Unmatched junction bases numbered 12, after V lost 5 bases and J lost 8 bases. CDR1 and CDR2 (germline): MDHEN, SYDVKM. The CDR3 DNA sequence: TGTGCCAGCAGTCCTAGGGGGCACTCAACCTATGAGCAGTTCTTC. It is translated as CASSPRGHSTYEQFF.

J is TRBJ1-3 and V is TRBV5-1; TRBD1 aligns across 9 bases. The CDR3 spans 14 residues. Looked up from germline, CDR1 is SGHRS and CDR2 is YFSETQ. J was trimmed by 3 bases and V by 4 bases; bases with no gene match: 2. The CDR3 DNA follows: TGCGCCAGCAGCATGGACAGGGGTGGAAACACCATATATTTT. Encoded protein: CASSMDRGGNTIYF.

This clonotype was seen many times. This CDR3 reads CASSLPPGQGGYSPLHF. The CDR3, as DNA: TGTGCCAGCAGTTTACCTCCGGGACAGGGTGGTTATTCACCCCTCCACTTT. The chain is built from TRBV27 and TRBJ1-6; 9 positions match TRBD1. The CDR3 totals 17 residues. CDR1 MNHEY and CDR2 SMNVEV come from the germline V gene (reference sequence). The J segment lost 8 bases and the V segment lost 2 bases, leaving 10 bases of the junction unmatched.

The CDR3 nucleotides are TGTGCCAGCAGTTCACCTCTGGGGACAGGTGGGGAAAAACTGTTTTTT. Its protein is CASSSPLGTGGEKLFF. The chain has TRBV28 and TRBJ1-4; 8 bases map to TRBD1. The V gene's germline CDR1 is MDHEN and CDR2 SYDVKM. This CDR3 has 16 residues. V shed 4 bases, J shed 8 bases, and the junction held 12 bases outside the gene matches.

This clonotype occurred a few times. The chain couples TRBV20-1 to TRBJ2-7; 8 nucleotides align to TRBD2. Germline trimming cut 3 bases from V and 4 bases from J; bases unmatched to any gene: 11. From germline, CDR1 is DFQATT and CDR2 SNEGSKA (reference sequence). The CDR3 sequence is 15 residues long. The CDR3 is CSASMGSGIRYEQYF. The CDR3, as DNA: TGCAGTGCTAGTATGGGTAGCGGGATAAGGTACGAGCAGTACTTC.

This clonotype was picked up many times. This rearrangement joins TRBV5-4 to TRBJ2-7, with 11 positions matching TRBD2. V shed 2 bases and J 6 bases; nucleotides not matched to a gene: 4. This CDR3 spans 14 amino acids. Germline CDR1 reads SGHNT; CDR2 reads YYREEE (reference sequence). The CDR3 nucleotides read TGTGCCAGCAGCTTTAGCCTAGCGGGAGGCGAGCAGTACTTC. Translating it yields CASSFSLAGGEQYF.

This clonotype was counted only a few times. The chain employs TRBV20-1 and TRBJ2-1; 10 bases fit TRBD2. Germline CDR1 reads DFQATT; CDR2 reads SNEGSKA (reference sequence). The junction had 5 bases not matched to a gene; V was cut back by 1 base and J by 8 bases. The CDR3 is 14 amino acids. The chain's CDR3 is CSARGTSGGDEQFF. CDR3 in DNA: TGCAGTGCTAGAGGGACTAGCGGAGGGGATGAGCAGTTCTTC.

The rearrangement joins TRBV2 to TRBJ1-2; 7 bases align to TRBD1. This CDR3 is 11 amino acids long. Germline V lookup: CDR1 SNHLY, CDR2 FYNNEI. With V trimmed by 8 bases and J by 5 bases, 2 bases remained unmatched. CDR3 loop: CASDRVYGYTF. The CDR3 region has the DNA TGTGCCAGCGACAGGGTGTATGGCTACACCTTC.

This clonotype was counted a few times. This chain links TRBV7-6 with TRBJ1-2, with 11 bases that match TRBD1. This CDR3 spans 14 amino acids. From germline, CDR1 is SGHVS and CDR2 FNYEAQ. V shed 5 bases and J 7 bases; nucleotides not matched to a gene: 6. CDR3 residues: CASSQGQGEGGYTF. DNA for the CDR3: TGTGCCAGCAGCCAGGGACAGGGGGAAGGTGGCTACACCTTC.

This clonotype has only a few counts. The V call is TRBV12-3 or TRBV12-4, the J call TRBJ2-7; 8 positions match TRBD2. This CDR3 is 13 amino acids long. The V and J ends lost 2 bases and 5 bases, in that order; junction bases with no gene match: 2. The DNA of the CDR3 is TGTGCCAGCAGTTTAAAGCGGGAGAACGAGCAGTACTTC. Translation gives CASSLKRENEQYF.

This chain links TRBV20-1 with TRBJ2-7; perhaps D is TRBD1 or TRBD2 (6 bases each). CDR1 and CDR2 (germline): DFQATT, SNEGSKA (reference sequence). V shed 0 bases and J shed 7 bases, with 22 bases lying between them. CDR3 length: 16 amino acids. The CDR3 DNA reads as TGCAGTGCTAGAGATGGGGGACCAGGAGGGGGAGGTGAGCAGTACTTC. Residues: CSARDGGPGGGGEQYF.

V and J are TRBV10-3 and TRBJ2-3; D unresolved. The CDR3 totals 12 residues. Looked up from germline, CDR1 is ENHRY and CDR2 is SYGVKD. Trimming shortened V by 4 bases and J by 0 bases, and 2 bases separated the two germline ends. CDR3 amino acids: CAISGSTDTQYF. The CDR3 region has the DNA TGTGCCATCAGTGGGAGCACAGATACGCAGTATTTT.

The chain has TRBV20-1 and TRBJ2-5; 11 bases agree with TRBD2. V lost 5 bases to trimming and J lost 5 bases; unmatched junction nucleotides: 10. Per the germline V gene, CDR1 is DFQATT and CDR2 is SNEGSKA (reference sequence). The CDR3 has 15 amino acids. CDR3 DNA sequence: TGCAGTGCTCCCAGACTAGCGGGGAGCCGGGAGACCCAGTACTTC. This codes for CSAPRLAGSRETQYF.

This clonotype was detected ten times or more. The CDR3 protein is CASSSSTSGDTQYF. CDR3 DNA sequence: TGTGCCAGCAGCTCTTCCACCAGTGGAGATACGCAGTATTTT. The rearrangement links TRBV11-2 to TRBJ2-3; D call uncertain. In germline, CDR1 is SGHAT, CDR2 FQNNGV. V was pared by 4 bases and J by 5 bases, with 13 bases between. This CDR3 has 14 residues.

This rearrangement joins TRBV12-3 or TRBV12-4 to TRBJ2-2; 8 bases are shared with TRBD2. The trim removed 6 bases at V and 4 bases at J, leaving 7 bases unmatched. This CDR3 is built from 15 residues. CDR3 loop: CASRKRELVTGELFF. The CDR3 DNA reads TGTGCCAGCAGAAAGCGGGAGTTGGTCACCGGGGAGCTGTTTTTT.

Many counts were recorded for this clonotype. V and J are TRBV11-2 and TRBJ1-1, with D possibly being TRBD1 (6 bases). This CDR3 has 15 amino acids. CDR1 and CDR2 from the germline V gene are SGHAT and FQNNGV. Trimming shortened V by 1 base and J by 0 bases, and 9 bases separated the two germline ends. The CDR3 reads CASSLGTVMNTEAFF. The CDR3 DNA is TGTGCCAGCAGCTTAGGGACAGTCATGAACACTGAAGCTTTCTTT.